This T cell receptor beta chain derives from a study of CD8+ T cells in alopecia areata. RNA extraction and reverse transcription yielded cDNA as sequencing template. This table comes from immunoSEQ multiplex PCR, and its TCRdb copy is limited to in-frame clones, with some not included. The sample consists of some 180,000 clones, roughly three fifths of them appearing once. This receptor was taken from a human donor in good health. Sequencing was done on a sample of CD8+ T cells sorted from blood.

The CDR3: CASSLGTGGVDSYEQYF. The CDR3 region has the DNA TGTGCCAGCAGCTTAGGGACGGGGGGGGTAGACTCCTACGAGCAGTACTTC. The chain is built from TRBV7-8 and TRBJ2-5; 8 nucleotides line up with TRBD2. The J call may be incorrect, as the DNA end agrees better with TRBJ2-7. Per the germline V gene, CDR1 is SGHVS and CDR2 is FQNEAQ. CDR3 size: 17 residues.